This T cell receptor beta chain emerged from a study of response to subunit inactivated influenza vaccine. Remarks on this clonotype: A junction end diverges from the germline sequence, so it may reflect a read error.

Germline values: CDR1 DFQATT, CDR2 SNEGSKA (reference sequence). The CDR3 totals 15 residues. MiXCR, applied by TCRdb to the RT-PCR reads, yields one record per CDR3 protein. The sample has hundreds of thousands of distinct CDR3 sequences; about 14% are singletons. This material consisted of PBMCs from blood, taken around two weeks before vaccination. This chain connects TRBV20-1 to TRBJ2-7, with TRBD1 identical over 8 bases. The receptor was isolated from a man aged 45 to 65 who received an inactivated influenza vaccine. The DNA for the CDR3 is TGCAGTGCTAGTTATCCGGGACAGGCAACCTACGTGCAGTACTTC. Translating it yields CSASYPGQATYVQYF.